These 7 T cell receptor beta chains originate from one sample sequenced in a study of PD-L1 blockade in urothelial cancer. Method: immunoSEQ multiplex PCR; TCRdb's copy keeps in-frame clones and lacks some. The data hold some 45,000 clones, with approximately 91% observed a single time. The time point: pretreatment peripheral blood. The source was PBMCs, collected around atezolizumab (anti-PD-L1) treatment. These receptors were collected from a donor aged 40 or over with urothelial cancer.

Regarding this clone: Relative to the germline gene, one junction end is altered; a read error may explain this. This sequence joins TRBV7-7 and TRBJ2-1, with 8 nucleotides matching TRBD1. CDR1 SSHAT and CDR2 FNYEAQ come from the germline V gene (reference sequence). This CDR3 is 14 amino acids long. CDR3 in DNA: TGTGCTAGCAGCTTAGCAGGGGGCTGGGGTGAGCAGTTCTTC. Residues: CASSLAGGWGEQFF.

J is TRBJ1-1 and V is TRBV27, with D unclear. The V gene's germline CDR1 is MNHEY and CDR2 SMNVEV (reference sequence). CDR3 size: 11 residues. Trimming removed 8 bases at V and 2 bases at J, with 6 bases between. The CDR3 DNA follows: TGTGCCAGCCGTAAAAACACTGAAGCTTTCTTT. Its protein product is CASRKNTEAFF.

V gene TRBV4-2 combines with J gene TRBJ2-3; 13 bases match TRBD2. The CDR3 contains 17 residues. The ends lost 0 bases at V and 2 bases at J; junction bases unmatched: 2. Germline CDR1 and CDR2: LGHNA and YNFKEQ. This CDR3 is CASSQEGLAGPTDTQYF. The CDR3 region has the DNA TGTGCCAGCAGCCAAGAGGGACTAGCGGGGCCCACAGATACGCAGTATTTT.

This sequence joins TRBV6-1 and TRBJ2-7, with 10 bases aligning to TRBD2. V lost 5 bases, J lost 1 base, and 5 bases stayed unmatched. The length of the CDR3 is 15 residues. Germline CDR1 reads MNHNS; CDR2 reads SASEGT. CDR3 region: CASSLLAGISYEQYF. CDR3 sequence (DNA): TGTGCCAGCAGTCTACTAGCGGGAATTTCCTACGAGCAGTACTTC.

J is TRBJ2-1 and V is TRBV19, with D perhaps TRBD1 (6 bases). The germline V gene encodes CDR1 LNHDA and CDR2 SQIVND (reference sequence). Trimming stripped 5 bases from V and 7 bases from J, with 15 bases between. The CDR3 totals 14 residues. The CDR3 loop reads CASSSRQVWNEQFF. The CDR3 nucleotides are TGTGCCAGTAGTTCTCGACAGGTTTGGAATGAGCAGTTCTTC.

J is TRBJ2-1 and V is TRBV13, with TRBD2 identical over 11 bases. J lost 3 bases, V lost 5 bases, and 12 bases had no gene match. The CDR3 contains 18 residues. Germline CDR1 PRHDT, CDR2 FYEKMQ (reference sequence). CDR3 loop: CASSHRPPGTSGYNEQFF. The CDR3 DNA reads TGTGCCAGCAGCCACCGCCCCCCCGGGACTAGCGGCTACAATGAGCAGTTCTTC.

V usage is TRBV6-1 and J usage is TRBJ2-2; 9 bases agree with TRBD1. V was clipped by 1 base and J by 8 bases; unmatched bases: 5. Germline CDR1 MNHNS, CDR2 SASEGT. The CDR3 runs 15 residues. The CDR3 sequence: CASSEGGTGLGELFF. CDR3 in DNA: TGTGCCAGCAGTGAAGGGGGGACAGGGCTGGGGGAGCTGTTTTTT.